The 11 T cell receptor beta chains below come from one sample, sequenced in a study of beta chain features in type 1 diabetes. Reverse transcription of all isolated RNA meant that expressed TCRB transcripts were sequenced. Method: immunoSEQ multiplex PCR; TCRdb's copy keeps in-frame clones and lacks some. Found here are about 620,000 clones, roughly 15% of them singletons; the top ten hold about 0.087%. The sequencing input was naive CD4+ T cells from blood. The receptor set was obtained from a man aged 18 to 30 in good health.

J is TRBJ2-1 and V is TRBV9, with D tentatively TRBD1 or TRBD2 (5 bases each). The CDR3 is 15 residues long. CDR1 SGDLS and CDR2 YYNGEE come from the germline V gene. V gave up 3 bases and J gave up 8 bases, with 18 bases separating them. The CDR3 sequence is CASSATGRPGDEQFF. In nucleotides, the CDR3 is TGTGCCAGCAGCGCCACGGGACGGCCAGGAGATGAGCAGTTCTTC.

This sequence joins TRBV7-9 and TRBJ2-7; no clear D. The V gene lost 0 bases and the J gene lost 2 bases, with 8 bases spanning the gap. The CDR3 totals 14 residues. The germline V gene has CDR1 SEHNR and CDR2 FQNEAQ (reference sequence). CDR3 amino acids: CASSLAVVAYEQYF. For the CDR3, the DNA is TGTGCCAGCAGCTTAGCTGTCGTAGCCTACGAGCAGTACTTC.

V gene TRBV7-9 combines with J gene TRBJ1-2; 8 bases line up with TRBD1. The length of the CDR3 is 14 residues. Germline V gene lookup returns CDR1 SEHNR and CDR2 FQNEAQ (reference sequence). J gave up 8 bases and V 5 bases, and 10 bases lay outside the gene matches. The CDR3 here is CASSPGTGSGGYTF. The CDR3 DNA follows: TGTGCCAGCAGCCCCGGGACAGGCTCGGGGGGCTACACCTTC.

This clone was observed a handful of times. The J gene is TRBJ2-4, the V gene TRBV25-1, with D perhaps TRBD2 (6 bases). Germline V gene lookup returns CDR1 MGHDK and CDR2 SYGVNS. The V and J ends lost 6 bases and 0 bases respectively, with 15 bases between them. The CDR3 runs to 16 residues. The CDR3, as DNA: TGTGCCAGCAGCTCCGGGACTCAGCTAGCCAAAAACATTCAGTACTTC. Protein: CASSSGTQLAKNIQYF.

This clone was counted a few times. V gene TRBV6-1 combines with J gene TRBJ2-3; 10 nucleotides agree with TRBD2. Losses at the gene ends were 3 bases for V and 2 bases for J; bases not matched to a gene: 5. There are 16 residues in the CDR3. The V gene's germline CDR1 is MNHNS and CDR2 SASEGT. CDR3 in DNA: TGTGCCAGCAGTGAGGGGACTAGCGAGCCCACAGATACGCAGTATTTT. Amino acid sequence: CASSEGTSEPTDTQYF.

J is TRBJ2-5 and V is TRBV6-5; D not resolved. Per the germline V gene, CDR1 is MNHEY and CDR2 is SVGAGI. This CDR3 has 14 residues. Trimming cost V 0 bases and J 2 bases, with 7 bases left between them. The CDR3 DNA sequence: TGTGCCAGCAGTTACTCCTGGGTGCAAGAGACCCAGTACTTC. This sequence encodes CASSYSWVQETQYF.

This clone has more than one count but fewer than ten. The chain carries TRBV4-3 and TRBJ1-2; 7 bases agree with TRBD1. Germline loops: CDR1 LGHNA, CDR2 YSLEER. V was clipped by 3 bases and J by 7 bases; unmatched bases: 8. CDR3 size: 14 residues. CDR3 residues: CASSQKTGLRGYTF. The CDR3 nucleotides read TGCGCCAGCAGCCAGAAGACAGGGTTGCGTGGCTACACCTTC.

This clone was counted a few times. The rearrangement joins TRBV7-9 to TRBJ1-6; TRBD1 matches at 7 bases. J lost 8 bases, V lost 0 bases, and 10 bases had no gene match. This CDR3 has 17 residues. Germline-derived CDR1 and CDR2 are SEHNR and FQNEAQ (reference sequence). The CDR3 sequence: CASSLALSRDSDSPLHF. Here the CDR3 DNA reads TGTGCCAGCAGCTTAGCCTTGTCCCGGGACAGCGATTCACCCCTCCACTTT.

J is TRBJ2-6 and V is TRBV5-1, with 7 positions matching TRBD2. Germline CDR1 is SGHRS and CDR2 is YFSETQ. V was clipped by 0 bases and J by 0 bases; unmatched bases: 6. The CDR3 has 18 amino acids. This CDR3 is CASSLEPGGYSGANVLTF. The CDR3 DNA follows: TGCGCCAGCAGCTTGGAACCGGGGGGTTACTCTGGGGCCAACGTCCTGACTTTC.

V and J are TRBV25-1 and TRBJ2-1; weak D call: TRBD2 (6 bases). Per the germline V gene, CDR1 is MGHDK and CDR2 is SYGVNS. The CDR3 is 15 residues long. Trimming shortened V by 3 bases and J by 7 bases, and 16 bases separated the two germline ends. Here the CDR3 DNA reads TGTGCCAGCAGTGAGCCCGGACTAAAGTTTAATGAGCAGTTCTTC. Translating gives CASSEPGLKFNEQFF. The whole variable domain, filled in from reference TRBV25-1 and TRBJ2-1, reads EADIYQTPRYLVIGTGKKITLECSQTMGHDKMYWYQQDPGMELHLIHYSYGVNSTEKGDLSSESTVSRIRTEHFPLTLESARPSHTSQYLCASSEPGLKFNEQFFGPGTRLTVL.

V gene TRBV29-1 combines with J gene TRBJ2-1, with 7 bases matching TRBD2. The germline gives CDR1 SQVTM, CDR2 ANQGSEA. This CDR3 has 16 residues. The J segment lost 2 bases and the V segment lost 3 bases, leaving 10 bases of the junction unmatched. The CDR3 DNA is TGCAGCGTTGAGATGGGGAGGGCAGGGCCCTACAATGAGCAGTTCTTC. Its translation: CSVEMGRAGPYNEQFF.